What follows is one T cell receptor beta chain and its context. Original data processing: Amplification of reference gene primers was used by the study to estimate nucleated cell counts. Generated by immunoSEQ multiplex PCR, the TCRdb table keeps only in-frame clones and is missing some. V and J calls and clone size are as listed in that table; D and trimming were resolved from the DNA. The table lists approximately 92,000 clones, about 86% of them singletons, with 10% to 15% in the top ten. The data belong to a study of blood T cell repertoires in COVID-19. Germline CDR1 is SEHNR and CDR2 is FQNEAQ (reference sequence). The CDR3 loop spans 15 amino acids. V lost 1 base, J lost 3 bases, and 5 bases stayed unmatched.

V gene TRBV7-9 combines with J gene TRBJ1-2; TRBD1 matches 7 bases. The sequence was obtained from a woman aged 55-69 years in a cohort sampled during active or convalescent COVID-19. Sequenced sample: peripheral blood. Here the CDR3 reads CASSLGQGAYYGYTF. The DNA for the CDR3 is TGTGCCAGCAGCTTAGGACAGGGAGCCTACTATGGCTACACCTTC.